This T cell receptor (beta chain) was recorded in a study of cytomegalovirus exposure and HLA in healthy donors. Study-wide background: The 90 to 150 validation repertoires used the same platform as the roughly 670 first-cohort repertoires, a later analysis reported.

General study findings and limits: In vitro confirmation showed a few CMV-associated chains to be CMV antigen specific.

Germline V gene sequence: CDR1 SGHRS, CDR2 YFSETQ. The trim removed 4 bases at V and 6 bases at J, leaving 11 bases unmatched. The CDR3 has 16 amino acids. Note on this clone: Its antigen is not identified.

The repertoire was sequenced with immunoSEQ multiplex PCR; TCRdb's copy has only in-frame clones and lacks some. The sample comprises under 200,000 clones, 81% of which are singletons, and 1% to 1.5% rests with the top ten. The donors belonged to the approximately 120-subject validation cohort, separate from the roughly 720-subject first cohort. This sequence was found in a woman in her 30s in good health and CMV-seronegative. The chain joins TRBV5-1 to TRBJ1-1; 11 nucleotides align to TRBD1. Sequenced material: PBMCs. This CDR3 is CASSHTRGQGASEAFF. CDR3 nucleotide sequence: TGCGCCAGCAGCCATACTCGAGGACAGGGGGCCTCTGAAGCTTTCTTT.